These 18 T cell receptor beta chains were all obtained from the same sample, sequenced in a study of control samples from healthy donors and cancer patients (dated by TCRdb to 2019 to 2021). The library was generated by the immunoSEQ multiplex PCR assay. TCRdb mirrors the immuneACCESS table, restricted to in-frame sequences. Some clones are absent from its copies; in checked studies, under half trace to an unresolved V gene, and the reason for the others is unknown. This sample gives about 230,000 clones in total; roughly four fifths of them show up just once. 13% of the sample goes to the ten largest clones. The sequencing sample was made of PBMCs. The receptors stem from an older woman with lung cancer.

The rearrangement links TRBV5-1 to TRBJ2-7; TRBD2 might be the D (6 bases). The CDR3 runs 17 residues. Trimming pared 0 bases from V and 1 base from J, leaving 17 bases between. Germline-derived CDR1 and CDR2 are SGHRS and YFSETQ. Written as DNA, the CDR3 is TGCGCCAGCAGCTTGGTCCCTCAGGGCGGGGTTTCCTACGAGCAGTACTTC. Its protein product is CASSLVPQGGVSYEQYF.

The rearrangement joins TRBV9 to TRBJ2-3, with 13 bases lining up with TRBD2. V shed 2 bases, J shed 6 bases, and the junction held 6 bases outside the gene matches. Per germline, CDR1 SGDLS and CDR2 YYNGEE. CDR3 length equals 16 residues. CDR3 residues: CASSVRTSGGLDTQYF. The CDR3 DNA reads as TGTGCCAGCAGCGTTAGGACTAGCGGGGGTCTTGATACGCAGTATTTT. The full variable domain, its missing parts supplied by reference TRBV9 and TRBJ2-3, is DSGVTQTPKHLITATGQRVTLRCSPRSGDLSVYWYQQSLDQGLQFLIQYYNGEERAKGNILERFSAQQFPDLHSELNLSSLELGDSALYFCASSVRTSGGLDTQYFGPGTRLTVL.

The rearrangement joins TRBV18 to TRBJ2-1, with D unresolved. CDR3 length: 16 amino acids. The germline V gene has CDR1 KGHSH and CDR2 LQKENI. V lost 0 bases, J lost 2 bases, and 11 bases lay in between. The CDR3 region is CASSPPTPRAYNEQFF. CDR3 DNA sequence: TGTGCCAGCTCACCACCTACTCCACGAGCCTACAATGAGCAGTTCTTC.

The CDR3 DNA sequence: TGTGCCAGCAGGGGTCGGACAGGGGACCATCAGCCCCAGCATTTT. Protein sequence: CASRGRTGDHQPQHF. The V call is TRBV6-5, the J call TRBJ1-5; 9 nucleotides line up with TRBD1. The CDR3 length is 15 residues. Losses at the gene ends were 6 bases for V and 5 bases for J; bases not matched to a gene: 8. Germline V gives CDR1 MNHEY, CDR2 SVGAGI.

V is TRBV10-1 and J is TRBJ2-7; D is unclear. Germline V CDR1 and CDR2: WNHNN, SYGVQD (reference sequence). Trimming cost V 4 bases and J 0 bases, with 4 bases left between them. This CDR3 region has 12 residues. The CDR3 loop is CASSGDSYEQYF. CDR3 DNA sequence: TGCGCCAGCAGTGGGGACTCCTACGAGCAGTACTTC.

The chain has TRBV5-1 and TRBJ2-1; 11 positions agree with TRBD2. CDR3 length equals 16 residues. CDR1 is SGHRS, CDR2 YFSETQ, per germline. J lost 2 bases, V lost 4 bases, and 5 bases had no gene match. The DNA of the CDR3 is TGCGCCAGCAGCCCCGGGACTAGCGGTCCCTACAATGAGCAGTTCTTC. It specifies CASSPGTSGPYNEQFF.

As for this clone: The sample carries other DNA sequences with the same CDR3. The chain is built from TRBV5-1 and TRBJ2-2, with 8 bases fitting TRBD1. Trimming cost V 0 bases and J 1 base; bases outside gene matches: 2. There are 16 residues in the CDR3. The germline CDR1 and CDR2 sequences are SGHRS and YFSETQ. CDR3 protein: CASSLAGTGNTGELFF. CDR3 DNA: TGCGCCAGCAGCTTGGCTGGGACAGGGAACACCGGGGAGCTGTTTTTT.

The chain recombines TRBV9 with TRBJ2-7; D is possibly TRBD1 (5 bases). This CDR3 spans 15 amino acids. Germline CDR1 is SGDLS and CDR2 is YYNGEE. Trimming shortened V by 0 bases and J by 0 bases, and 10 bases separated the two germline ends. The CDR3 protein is CASSVEGMSSYEQYF. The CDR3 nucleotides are TGTGCCAGCAGCGTAGAGGGGATGAGCTCCTACGAGCAGTACTTC. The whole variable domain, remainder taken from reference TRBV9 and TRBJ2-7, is DSGVTQTPKHLITATGQRVTLRCSPRSGDLSVYWYQQSLDQGLQFLIQYYNGEERAKGNILERFSAQQFPDLHSELNLSSLELGDSALYFCASSVEGMSSYEQYFGPGTRLTVT.

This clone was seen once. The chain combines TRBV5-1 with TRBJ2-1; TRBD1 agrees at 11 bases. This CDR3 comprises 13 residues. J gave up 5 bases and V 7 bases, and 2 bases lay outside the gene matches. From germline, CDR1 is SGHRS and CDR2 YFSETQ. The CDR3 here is CASLGQGDNEQFF. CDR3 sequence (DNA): TGCGCCAGCCTGGGACAGGGGGACAATGAGCAGTTCTTC.

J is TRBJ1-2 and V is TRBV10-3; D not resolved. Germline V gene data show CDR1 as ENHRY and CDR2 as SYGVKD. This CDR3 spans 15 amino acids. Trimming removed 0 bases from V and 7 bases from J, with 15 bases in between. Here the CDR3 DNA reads TGTGCCATCAGTGAGTCTAACGTTCTTTTGGGTGGCTACACCTTC. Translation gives CAISESNVLLGGYTF.

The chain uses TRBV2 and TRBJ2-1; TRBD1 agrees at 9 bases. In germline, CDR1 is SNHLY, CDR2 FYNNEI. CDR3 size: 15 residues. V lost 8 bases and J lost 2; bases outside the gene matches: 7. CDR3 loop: CASGRQGGTYNEQFF. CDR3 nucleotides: TGTGCCAGCGGCAGACAGGGGGGGACCTACAATGAGCAGTTCTTC.

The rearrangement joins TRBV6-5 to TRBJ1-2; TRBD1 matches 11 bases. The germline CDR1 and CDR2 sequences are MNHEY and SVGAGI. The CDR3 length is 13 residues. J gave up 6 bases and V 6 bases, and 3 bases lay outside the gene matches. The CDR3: CASSRTGGDGYTF. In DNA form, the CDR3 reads TGTGCCAGCAGCCGGACAGGGGGCGATGGCTACACCTTC.

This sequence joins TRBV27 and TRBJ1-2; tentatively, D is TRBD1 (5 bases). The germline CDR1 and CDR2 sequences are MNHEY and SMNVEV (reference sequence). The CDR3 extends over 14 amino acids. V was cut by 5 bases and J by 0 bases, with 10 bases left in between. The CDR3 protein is CASSPGSSNYGYTF. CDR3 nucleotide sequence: TGTGCCAGCAGTCCAGGGTCGTCTAACTATGGCTACACCTTC.

The CDR3 DNA reads TGCGCCAGCAGCTCCGGCGGGACAGGGAACTACAATGAGCAGTTCTTC. This codes for CASSSGGTGNYNEQFF. The chain has TRBV5-1 and TRBJ2-1, with 9 bases lining up with TRBD1. CDR1 SGHRS and CDR2 YFSETQ come from the germline V gene. The CDR3 is made up of 16 amino acids. Trimming cost V 3 bases and J 3 bases; bases outside gene matches: 7. Filled out from reference TRBV5-1 and TRBJ2-1, the complete variable domain reads KAGVTQTPRYLIKTRGQQVTLSCSPISGHRSVSWYQQTPGQGLQFLFEYFSETQRNKGNFPGRFSGRQFSNSRSEMNVSTLELGDSALYLCASSSGGTGNYNEQFFGPGTRLTVL.

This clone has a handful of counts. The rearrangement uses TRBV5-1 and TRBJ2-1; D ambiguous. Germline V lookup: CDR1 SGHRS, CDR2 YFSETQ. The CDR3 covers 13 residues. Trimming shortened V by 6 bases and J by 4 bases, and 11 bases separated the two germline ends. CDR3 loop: CASTIDIYNEQFF. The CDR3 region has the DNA TGCGCCAGCACCATCGACATTTACAATGAGCAGTTCTTC.

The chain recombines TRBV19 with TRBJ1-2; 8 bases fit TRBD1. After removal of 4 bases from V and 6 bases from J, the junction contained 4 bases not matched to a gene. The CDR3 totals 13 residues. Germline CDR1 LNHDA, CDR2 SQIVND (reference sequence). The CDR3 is CASSRPGGNGYTF. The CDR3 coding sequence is TGTGCCAGTAGTAGGCCAGGGGGCAATGGCTACACCTTC.

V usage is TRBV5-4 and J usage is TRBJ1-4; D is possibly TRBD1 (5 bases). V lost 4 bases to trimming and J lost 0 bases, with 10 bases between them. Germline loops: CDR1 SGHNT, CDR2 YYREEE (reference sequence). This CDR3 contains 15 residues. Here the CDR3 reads CASSRQGPTNEKLFF. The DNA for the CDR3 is TGTGCCAGCAGCCGGCAGGGCCCAACTAATGAAAAACTGTTTTTT.

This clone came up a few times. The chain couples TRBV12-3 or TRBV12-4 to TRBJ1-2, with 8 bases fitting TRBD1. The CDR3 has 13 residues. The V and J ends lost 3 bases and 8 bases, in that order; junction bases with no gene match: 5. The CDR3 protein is CASSFDRGEGYTF. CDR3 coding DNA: TGTGCCAGCAGTTTTGACAGGGGCGAGGGCTACACCTTC.